The 29 T cell receptor beta chains below were found in one sample sequenced in a study of blood T cell repertoires in COVID-19. Method: immunoSEQ multiplex PCR; TCRdb's copy keeps in-frame clones and lacks some. The data hold about 80,000 clones, with roughly 88% observed a single time. The sequencing input was peripheral blood. These receptors originate from an elderly woman with acute or convalescent COVID-19.

This chain joins TRBV7-2 and TRBJ1-1; TRBD1 matches at 7 bases. The CDR3 extends over 15 amino acids. CDR1 is SGHTA and CDR2 is FQGNSA in the germline V gene. V dropped 1 base and J dropped 4; count of bases not matched to a gene: 6. CDR3 in amino acids: CASSLVRGLSTEAFF. CDR3 bases: TGTGCCAGCAGCTTAGTCAGGGGGTTGAGCACTGAAGCTTTCTTT. The whole variable domain, filled in from reference TRBV7-2 and TRBJ1-1, reads GAGVSQSPSNKVTEKGKDVELRCDPISGHTALYWYRQSLGQGLEFLIYFQGNSAPDKSGLPSDRFSAERTGGSVSTLTIQRTQQEDSAVYLCASSLVRGLSTEAFFGQGTRLTVV.

Here the CDR3 reads CASSPSQWADTQYF. CDR3 nucleotide sequence: TGTGCCAGCAGCCCTAGTCAGTGGGCAGATACGCAGTATTTT. The V call is TRBV11-3, the J call TRBJ2-3; no clear D. The CDR3 is 14 amino acids. Trimming cost V 5 bases and J 4 bases, with 13 bases left between them. Germline V gene sequence: CDR1 SGHNT, CDR2 YENEEA.

This rearrangement joins TRBV5-5 to TRBJ2-2, with D tentatively TRBD2 (6 bases). V dropped 2 bases and J dropped 7 bases, with 9 bases sitting between them. Germline CDR1 reads SGHKS; CDR2 reads YYEKEE (reference sequence). The CDR3 is 13 amino acids. The chain's CDR3 is CASSLVGSGELFF. CDR3 sequence (DNA): TGTGCCAGCAGCTTAGTCGGGAGCGGGGAGCTGTTTTTT.

The chain is built from TRBV27 and TRBJ1-1; D is ambiguous. Trimming removed 5 bases from V and 0 bases from J, with 13 bases in between. CDR1 and CDR2 (germline): MNHEY, SMNVEV (reference sequence). There are 15 residues in the CDR3. CDR3 sequence: CASSPRVLVNTEAFF. Written as DNA, the CDR3 is TGTGCCAGCAGTCCTCGGGTTTTGGTGAACACTGAAGCTTTCTTT.

The V call is TRBV9, the J call TRBJ2-3; TRBD2 aligns across 10 bases. The CDR3 is made up of 16 amino acids. Germline V gives CDR1 SGDLS, CDR2 YYNGEE. Losses at the gene ends were 3 bases for V and 1 base for J; bases not matched to a gene: 5. CDR3 DNA: TGTGCCAGCAGCGAGAGGACTAGCGGAGGCACAGATACGCAGTATTTT. Translation: CASSERTSGGTDTQYF.

This chain's CDR3 is CASSEAPGTSEPYNEQFF. Here the CDR3 DNA reads TGTGCCAGCAGTGAAGCTCCCGGGACTAGCGAGCCTTACAATGAGCAGTTCTTC. The genes are TRBV2 and TRBJ2-1, with 10 bases that match TRBD2. The junction had 9 bases not matched to a gene; V was cut back by 0 bases and J by 4 bases. The CDR3 totals 18 residues. Looked up from germline, CDR1 is SNHLY and CDR2 is FYNNEI. The full variable domain, rest sourced from reference TRBV2 and TRBJ2-1, is EPEVTQTPSHQVTQMGQEVILRCVPISNHLYFYWYRQILGQKVEFLVSFYNNEISEKSEIFDDQFSVERPDGSNFTLKIRSTKLEDSAMYFCASSEAPGTSEPYNEQFFGPGTRLTVL.

This clone is a singleton in its sample. The rearrangement links TRBV7-6 to TRBJ1-2, with 9 positions matching TRBD1. The germline V gene has CDR1 SGHVS and CDR2 FNYEAQ. CDR3 length: 13 residues. Trimming at V came to 5 bases and at J to 6 bases, leaving 4 bases not matched to a gene. The DNA of the CDR3 is TGTGCCAGCAGCCTAGGACAGGGGAATGGCTACACCTTC. Translating it yields CASSLGQGNGYTF.

This clone came up once. The chain employs TRBV6-6 and TRBJ2-7; 10 nucleotides match TRBD1. J lost 2 bases, V lost 0 bases, and 1 base had no gene match. CDR3 size: 15 residues. Germline V gene lookup returns CDR1 MNHNY and CDR2 SVGAGI (reference sequence). CDR3 residues: CASSYSGQGTYEQYF. For the CDR3, the DNA is TGTGCCAGCAGTTACTCGGGACAGGGGACCTACGAGCAGTACTTC.

This chain links TRBV29-1 with TRBJ1-1; the match to TRBD1 covers 7 bases. This CDR3 contains 13 residues. Trimming cost V 6 bases and J 4 bases; bases outside gene matches: 8. Per germline, CDR1 SQVTM and CDR2 ANQGSEA. CDR3 sequence reads: CSVGGQLGTEAFF. The CDR3, as DNA: TGCAGCGTGGGGGGACAGCTGGGCACTGAAGCTTTCTTT.

V is TRBV7-9 and J is TRBJ1-5, with a possible D match to TRBD1 (6 bases). This CDR3 contains 13 residues. Germline V gene data show CDR1 as SEHNR and CDR2 as FQNEAQ (reference sequence). V lost 7 bases to trimming and J lost 3 bases, with 10 bases between them. In DNA form, the CDR3 reads TGTGCCAGCACGGGGGCCGTCAATCAGCCCCAGCATTTT. This translates into CASTGAVNQPQHF.

V gene TRBV5-6 combines with J gene TRBJ2-7; TRBD1 matches at 7 bases. CDR3 length: 15 residues. With 3 bases clipped from V and 2 bases from J, the junction kept 8 bases outside the gene matches. The germline gives CDR1 SGHDT, CDR2 YYEEEE. CDR3 amino acids: CASSSLTGNPYEQYF. As DNA, the CDR3 is TGTGCCAGCAGCTCCCTGACAGGGAATCCCTACGAGCAGTACTTC. Full variable domain (rest looked up from reference TRBV5-6 and TRBJ2-7): DAGVTQSPTHLIKTRGQQVTLRCSPKSGHDTVSWYQQALGQGPQFIFQYYEEEERQRGNFPDRFSGHQFPNYSSELNVNALLLGDSALYLCASSSLTGNPYEQYFGPGTRLTVT.

The chain recombines TRBV5-4 with TRBJ2-2; TRBD1 matches 8 bases. Germline CDR1 and CDR2: SGHNT and YYREEE (reference sequence). This CDR3 is 16 amino acids long. J gave up 6 bases and V 7 bases, and 14 bases lay outside the gene matches. The CDR3 coding sequence is TGTGCCAGCCGCCAATTCGGGACAGGAGGGTCCGGGGAGCTGTTTTTT. This encodes CASRQFGTGGSGELFF. Using reference TRBV5-4 and TRBJ2-2 for the parts outside the CDR3, the full variable domain is ETGVTQSPTHLIKTRGQQVTLRCSSQSGHNTVSWYQQALGQGPQFIFQYYREEENGRGNFPPRFSGLQFPNYSSELNVNALELDDSALYLCASRQFGTGGSGELFFGEGSRLTVL.

This clone was seen only once. The chain employs TRBV12-3 or TRBV12-4 and TRBJ2-3; no clear D. The CDR3 runs 12 residues. Trimming left V 5 bases short and J 6 bases short, with 9 bases between. For the CDR3, the DNA is TGTGCCAGCAGTCCCCTCTCGGATACGCAGTATTTT. As protein: CASSPLSDTQYF.

The chain joins TRBV10-2 to TRBJ2-1; D ambiguous. Germline values: CDR1 WSHSY, CDR2 SAAADI. V was shortened by 9 bases and J by 3 bases, with 12 bases between the two germline ends. The CDR3 consists of 13 residues. The CDR3 region is CASAFTDYNEQFF. The CDR3 coding sequence is TGCGCCAGTGCATTCACTGACTACAATGAGCAGTTCTTC.

The chain recombines TRBV15 with TRBJ2-2; D possibly corresponds to TRBD1 (5 bases). The germline V gene has CDR1 LNHNV and CDR2 YYDKDF (reference sequence). The CDR3 spans 15 residues. V was shortened by 5 bases and J by 7 bases, with 17 bases between the two germline ends. The CDR3, as DNA: TGTGCCACCAGCCCCAGGGTTAGTCTAGGCGGGGAGCTGTTTTTT. This gives the protein CATSPRVSLGGELFF. The variable domain in full, with the rest retrieved from reference TRBV15 and TRBJ2-2, is DAMVIQNPRYQVTQFGKPVTLSCSQTLNHNVMYWYQQKSSQAPKLLFHYYDKDFNNEADTPDNFQSRRPNTSFCFLDIRSPGLGDTAMYLCATSPRVSLGGELFFGEGSRLTVL.

The chain is built from TRBV5-4 and TRBJ2-7, with TRBD1 matching over 8 bases. Losses at the gene ends were 3 bases for V and 2 bases for J; bases not matched to a gene: 4. Germline assignment: CDR1 SGHNT and CDR2 YYREEE (reference sequence). The CDR3 is 14 amino acids. This chain's CDR3 is CASSYRTGTYEQYF. CDR3 coding DNA: TGTGCCAGCAGCTACCGGACAGGGACCTACGAGCAGTACTTC.

This clone was counted once. The J gene is TRBJ2-3, the V gene TRBV30; D is possibly TRBD2 (5 bases). The CDR3 has 16 amino acids. V lost 6 bases, J lost 3 bases, and 22 bases lay in between. In germline, CDR1 is GTSNPN, CDR2 SVGIG (reference sequence). DNA for the CDR3: TGTGCCTGTCCGCGGACGGGGTTTTCGAGGACAGATACGCAGTATTTT. Its translation is CACPRTGFSRTDTQYF.

Remarks on this clone: This CDR3 is also generated by other DNA sequences in the sample. The CDR3 here is CASSRTGGGTGANVLTF. The CDR3 region has the DNA TGCGCCAGCAGCAGGACAGGGGGGGGGACTGGGGCCAACGTCCTGACTTTC. The V call is TRBV5-1, the J call TRBJ2-6; 10 bases line up with TRBD1. The CDR3 runs 17 residues. Germline trimming cut 4 bases from V and 2 bases from J; bases unmatched to any gene: 6. Germline loops: CDR1 SGHRS, CDR2 YFSETQ.

This sequence joins TRBV13 and TRBJ2-3; a weak D match, TRBD2 (7 bases). The germline V gene has CDR1 PRHDT and CDR2 FYEKMQ (reference sequence). With 4 bases removed from V and 1 base from J, the gap between germline ends came to 15 bases. This CDR3 is built from 16 residues. CDR3 residues: CASSSTGAGGTDTQYF. CDR3 sequence (DNA): TGTGCCAGCAGCTCCACGGGGGCGGGAGGCACAGATACGCAGTATTTT.

J is TRBJ1-4 and V is TRBV28; D gene ambiguous. CDR1 is MDHEN, CDR2 SYDVKM, per germline. The length of the CDR3 is 13 residues. The germline V and J ends were trimmed by 4 bases and 5 bases, with 8 bases remaining between them. CDR3 nucleotide sequence: TGTGCCAGCAGTTCCAACATCAATGAAAAACTGTTTTTT. Its translation is CASSSNINEKLFF.

Points on this clone: A read error may account for a junction end that differs from germline. The rearrangement links TRBV7-7 to TRBJ2-1; 7 bases map to TRBD1. The CDR3 sequence is 13 residues long. Per the germline V gene, CDR1 is SSHAT and CDR2 is FNYEAQ (reference sequence). CDR3 amino acids: CASSLQGTDEQFF. The CDR3 nucleotides are TGTGCTAGCAGCTTACAGGGGACGGATGAGCAGTTCTTC.

J is TRBJ1-6 and V is TRBV3-1 (or the pseudogene TRBV3-2), with 7 nucleotides matching TRBD1. J lost 0 bases, V lost 3 bases, and 2 bases had no gene match. This CDR3 comprises 16 residues. Germline V gives CDR1 LGHDT, CDR2 YNNKEL (reference sequence). CDR3 bases: TGTGCCAGCAGCCAGAGGACAGGCTCCTATAATTCACCCCTCCACTTT. This encodes CASSQRTGSYNSPLHF.

This clone appeared a few times. This rearrangement joins TRBV2 to TRBJ2-7; no firm D call. Trimming took 3 bases from V and 0 from J, leaving 9 bases between them. This CDR3 is 14 amino acids long. Per germline, CDR1 SNHLY and CDR2 FYNNEI. This chain's CDR3 is CASSDTDVSYEQYF. For the CDR3, the DNA is TGTGCCAGCAGTGACACAGATGTCTCCTACGAGCAGTACTTC.

The CDR3 DNA is TGTGCCAGCAGGCTGGGACTAGCGCTTACTAATGAGCAGTTCTTC. It is translated as CASRLGLALTNEQFF. V and J are TRBV7-2 and TRBJ2-1, with 10 bases fitting TRBD2. J was trimmed by 7 bases and V by 6 bases; bases with no gene match: 9. The CDR3 spans 15 residues. CDR1 is SGHTA, CDR2 FQGNSA, per germline.

The genes are TRBV11-2 and TRBJ2-1; a possible D gene is TRBD2 (6 bases). The CDR3 is 14 residues long. The germline gives CDR1 SGHAT, CDR2 FQNNGV. The V and J ends lost 1 base and 10 bases respectively, with 14 bases between them. The CDR3 nucleotides are TGTGCCAGCAGCTTAGTTGTGCGGGGTGGGGAGCAGTTCTTC. As protein: CASSLVVRGGEQFF. The whole variable domain, filled in from reference TRBV11-2 and TRBJ2-1, reads EAGVAQSPRYKIIEKRQSVAFWCNPISGHATLYWYQQILGQGPKLLIQFQNNGVVDDSQLPKDRFSAERLKGVDSTLKIQPAKLEDSAVYLCASSLVVRGGEQFFGPGTRLTVL.

The count of this clone is one. This rearrangement joins TRBV12-5 to TRBJ2-1; a weak D match, TRBD2 (6 bases). The length of the CDR3 is 13 residues. CDR1 and CDR2 from the germline V gene are LGHNT and FRNRAP. The V end lost 5 bases, the J end lost 12 bases, and 17 bases lay between the germline ends. The DNA of the CDR3 is TGTGCTAGTGGTGGGACTGATACAATGACGCAGTTCTTC. Translating it yields CASGGTDTMTQFF.

The rearrangement uses TRBV30 and TRBJ2-2; D gene unclear. The CDR3 spans 15 residues. V was pared by 3 bases and J by 5 bases, with 16 bases between. Germline V lookup: CDR1 GTSNPN, CDR2 SVGIG (reference sequence). In DNA form, the CDR3 reads TGTGCCTGGAGACCAAGAACCGGGTCGACCGGGGAGCTGTTTTTT. Translation: CAWRPRTGSTGELFF.

The chain uses TRBV7-3 and TRBJ1-2, with TRBD1 identical over 9 bases. This CDR3 has 14 residues. J was trimmed by 4 bases and V by 4 bases; bases with no gene match: 4. CDR1 is SGHTA and CDR2 is FQGTGA in the germline V gene. CDR3 DNA: TGTGCCAGCAGCTCACCGGGACAGGGCTATGGCTACACCTTC. This gives the protein CASSSPGQGYGYTF.

V usage is TRBV3-1 (or the pseudogene TRBV3-2) and J usage is TRBJ2-1; a possible D gene is TRBD2 (6 bases). The CDR3 consists of 14 residues. CDR1 and CDR2 (germline): LGHDT, YNNKEL (reference sequence). V lost 3 bases and J 5 bases, leaving 11 bases between the germline ends. The CDR3 DNA reads TGTGCCAGCAGCCACATTACTAGCCACAATGAGCAGTTCTTC. It codes for CASSHITSHNEQFF.